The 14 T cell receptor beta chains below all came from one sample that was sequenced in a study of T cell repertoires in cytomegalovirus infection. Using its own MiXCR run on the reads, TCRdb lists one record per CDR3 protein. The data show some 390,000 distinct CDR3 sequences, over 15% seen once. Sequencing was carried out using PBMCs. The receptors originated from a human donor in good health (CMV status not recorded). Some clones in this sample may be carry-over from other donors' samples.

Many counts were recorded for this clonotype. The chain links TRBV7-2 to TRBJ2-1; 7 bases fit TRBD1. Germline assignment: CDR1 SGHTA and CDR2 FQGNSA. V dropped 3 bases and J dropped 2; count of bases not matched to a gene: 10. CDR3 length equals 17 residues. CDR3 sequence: CASSFPIWDSTYNEQFF. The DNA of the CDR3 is TGTGCCAGCAGCTTCCCAATTTGGGACAGTACCTACAATGAGCAGTTCTTC. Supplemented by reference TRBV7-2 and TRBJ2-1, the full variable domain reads GAGVSQSPSNKVTEKGKDVELRCDPISGHTALYWYRQSLGQGLEFLIYFQGNSAPDKSGLPSDRFSAERTGGSVSTLTIQRTQQEDSAVYLCASSFPIWDSTYNEQFFGPGTRLTVL.

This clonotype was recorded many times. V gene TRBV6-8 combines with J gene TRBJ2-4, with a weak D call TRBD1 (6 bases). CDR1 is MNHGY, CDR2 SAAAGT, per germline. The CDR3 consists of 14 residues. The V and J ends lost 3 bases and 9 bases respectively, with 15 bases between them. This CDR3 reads CASSYRGGSSIQYF. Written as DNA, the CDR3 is TGTGCCAGCAGTTATAGAGGGGGATCGTCCATTCAGTACTTC.

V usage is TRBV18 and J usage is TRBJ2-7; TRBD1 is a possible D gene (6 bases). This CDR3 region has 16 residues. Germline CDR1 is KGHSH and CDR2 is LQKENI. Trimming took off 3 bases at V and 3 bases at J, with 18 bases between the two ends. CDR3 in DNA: TGTGCCAGCTCACCGGGGGCTGGTGGCGCGAGCTACGAGCAGTACTTC. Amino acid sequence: CASSPGAGGASYEQYF.

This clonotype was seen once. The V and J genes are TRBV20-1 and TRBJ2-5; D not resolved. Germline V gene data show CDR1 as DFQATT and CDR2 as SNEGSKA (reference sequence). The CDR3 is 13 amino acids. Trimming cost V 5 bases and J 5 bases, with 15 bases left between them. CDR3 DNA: TGCAGTGCTGCCCCCCGTTTGAGGGAGACCCAGTACTTC. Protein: CSAAPRLRETQYF.

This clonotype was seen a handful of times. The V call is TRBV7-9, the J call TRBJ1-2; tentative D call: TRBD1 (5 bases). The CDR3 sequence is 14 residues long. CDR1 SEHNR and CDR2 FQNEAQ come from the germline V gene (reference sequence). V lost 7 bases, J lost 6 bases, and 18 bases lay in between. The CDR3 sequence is CASTLLAGSDGYTF. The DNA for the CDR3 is TGTGCCAGCACCCTACTGGCAGGGTCAGATGGCTACACCTTC. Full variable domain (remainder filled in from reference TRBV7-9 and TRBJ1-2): DTGVSQNPRHKITKRGQNVTFRCDPISEHNRLYWYRQTLGQGPEFLTYFQNEAQLEKSRLLSDRFSAERPKGSFSTLEIQRTEQGDSAMYLCASTLLAGSDGYTFGSGTRLTVV.

CDR3 bases: TGTGCCAGCAGTTGGGCTAGCGGGATTGATACGCAGTATTTT. This sequence encodes CASSWASGIDTQYF. This chain links TRBV12-3 or TRBV12-4 with TRBJ2-3; TRBD2 matches 9 bases. J gave up 6 bases and V 4 bases, and 5 bases lay outside the gene matches. The CDR3 sequence is 14 residues long.

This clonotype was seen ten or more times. The CDR3 reads CASSLGVSGQNYGYTF. CDR3 nucleotide sequence: TGTGCCAGCAGCTTAGGTGTTTCGGGACAGAACTATGGCTACACCTTC. V usage is TRBV7-8 and J usage is TRBJ1-2; TRBD1 matches 7 bases. CDR3 length equals 16 residues. V trimming: 1 base; J trimming: 2 bases; junction bases outside the gene matches: 7. The germline V gene encodes CDR1 SGHVS and CDR2 FQNEAQ.

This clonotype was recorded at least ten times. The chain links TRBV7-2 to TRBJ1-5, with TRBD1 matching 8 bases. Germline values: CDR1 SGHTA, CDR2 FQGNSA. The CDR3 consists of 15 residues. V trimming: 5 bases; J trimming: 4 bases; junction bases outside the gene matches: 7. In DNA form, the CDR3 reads TGTGCCAGCAGCATCAGGACAGGGCGGAATCAGCCCCAGCATTTT. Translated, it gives CASSIRTGRNQPQHF. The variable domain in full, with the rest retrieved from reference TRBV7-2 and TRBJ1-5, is GAGVSQSPSNKVTEKGKDVELRCDPISGHTALYWYRQSLGQGLEFLIYFQGNSAPDKSGLPSDRFSAERTGGSVSTLTIQRTQQEDSAVYLCASSIRTGRNQPQHFGDGTRLSIL.

The CDR3 region has the DNA TGTGCCATCAGTGAGGCAGAGGGGGCTCCCGGCTACACCTTC. It specifies CAISEAEGAPGYTF. The chain has TRBV10-3 and TRBJ1-2, with TRBD1 matching over 7 bases. Trimming removed 2 bases from V and 8 bases from J; junction bases left unmatched: 8. This CDR3 is built from 14 residues. The germline V gene has CDR1 ENHRY and CDR2 SYGVKD.

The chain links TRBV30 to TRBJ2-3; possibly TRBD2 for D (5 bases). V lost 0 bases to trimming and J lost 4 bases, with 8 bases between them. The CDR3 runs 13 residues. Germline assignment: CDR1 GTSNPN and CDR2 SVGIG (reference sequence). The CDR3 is CAWSVWRSDTQYF. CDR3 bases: TGTGCCTGGAGTGTTTGGAGGTCAGATACGCAGTATTTT.

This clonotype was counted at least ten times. CDR3 coding DNA: TGTGCCAGCAGCTTAAGGGCCGGCAGGGGGCAGAACACTGAAGCTTTCTTT. Translating gives CASSLRAGRGQNTEAFF. The V gene is TRBV7-2, the J gene TRBJ1-1, with TRBD1 matching over 8 bases. The CDR3 covers 17 residues. Germline lookup yields CDR1 SGHTA and CDR2 FQGNSA. J lost 1 base, V lost 2 bases, and 9 bases had no gene match.

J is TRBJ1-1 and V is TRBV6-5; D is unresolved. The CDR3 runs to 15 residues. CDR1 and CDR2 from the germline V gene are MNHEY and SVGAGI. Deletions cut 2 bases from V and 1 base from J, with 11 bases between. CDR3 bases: TGTGCCAGCAGTTACCGGGCGGCAGGGAACACTGAAGCTTTCTTT. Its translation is CASSYRAAGNTEAFF.

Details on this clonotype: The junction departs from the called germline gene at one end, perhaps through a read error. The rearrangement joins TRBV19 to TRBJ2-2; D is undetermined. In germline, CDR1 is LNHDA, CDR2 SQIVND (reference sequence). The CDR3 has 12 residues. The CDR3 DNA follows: TGTGCCAGTAGTATAGCTAACGGTCGGCTGTTGTTT. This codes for CASSIANGRLLF.

CDR3 region: CASTIWGEETQYF. The CDR3 DNA reads TGTGCCAGCACCATATGGGGGGAAGAGACCCAGTACTTC. V gene TRBV12-3 or TRBV12-4 combines with J gene TRBJ2-5; D may be TRBD2 (6 bases). The V end lost 7 bases, the J end lost 3 bases, and 12 bases lay between the germline ends. The CDR3 extends over 13 amino acids.